The rows below give T cell receptor beta chains drawn from one sample of a study of T cell responses to AZD1222 COVID-19 vaccine. TCRdb keeps only in-frame clones here, not all; method: immunoSEQ multiplex PCR. Of approximately 100,000 clones in the sample, 70% to 90% were seen once. The sample consisted of peripheral blood, taken 28 days after the second AZD1222 dose. The receptors originated from an adult who received the AZD1222 COVID-19 vaccine. Each CDR3 is given with its conserved first and last residue. Some rows have no size entry. The others give once, few or many, or a class for an expanded clone.

CDR3 protein: CASSLETLAVYNEQFF
V gene: TRBV3-1/TRBV3-2
clone size: -

CDR3 protein: CASSLEYRSNQPQHF
V gene: TRBV6-2/TRBV6-3
clone size: once

CDR3 protein: CATGQGQDTQYF
V gene: TRBV24-1
clone size: -

CDR3 protein: CASSLAMGAYYGYTF
V gene: TRBV5-5
clone size: -

CDR3 protein: CASSRYRDRFYNEQFF
V gene: TRBV5-1
clone size: -

CDR3 protein: CASSSHFSQYEQYF
V gene: TRBV5-1
clone size: -

CDR3 protein: CASSNAHEQYF
V gene: TRBV2
clone size: -

CDR3 protein: CASSSIDGVYGYTF
V gene: TRBV28
clone size: -

CDR3 protein: CASSGLAREEETQYF
V gene: TRBV4-2
clone size: -

CDR3 protein: CASSPKGWTAFNEKLFF
V gene: TRBV7-9
clone size: -

CDR3 protein: CASRPTNRFTNYGYTF
V gene: TRBV28
clone size: -

CDR3 protein: CASSPTSALYNEQFF
V gene: TRBV19
clone size: -

CDR3 protein: CAISVGGTYGYTF
V gene: TRBV10-3
clone size: -

CDR3 protein: CASSQDRTGGFRANEKLFF
V gene: TRBV14
clone size: -

CDR3 protein: CAWSVLSRVGGYTF
V gene: TRBV30
clone size: few

CDR3 protein: CASSQSLRGKPGNTIYF
V gene: TRBV3-1/TRBV3-2
clone size: once

CDR3 protein: CATARGGNYNEQFF
V gene: TRBV19
clone size: -

CDR3 protein: CASSPAASSGNTIYF
V gene: TRBV6-5
clone size: -

CDR3 protein: CASSLASGAGGVNTEAFF
V gene: TRBV5-1
clone size: -

CDR3 protein: CASSLIAGVRGYTF
V gene: TRBV28
clone size: once

CDR3 protein: CASTPALRTGQGSHEQFF
V gene: TRBV25-1
clone size: -

CDR3 protein: CASSFSIVVGAFF
V gene: TRBV7-2
clone size: -

CDR3 protein: CASSLTGLAVSYEQYF
V gene: TRBV7-9
clone size: -

CDR3 protein: CASSSPRTGGKREQYF
V gene: TRBV7-9
clone size: -

CDR3 protein: CASSLRGHNGNTIYF
V gene: TRBV7-6
clone size: -

CDR3 protein: CSASAGRVNQPQHF
V gene: TRBV20-1
clone size: -

CDR3 protein: CASRERKRNTEAFF
V gene: TRBV6-5
clone size: -

CDR3 protein: CASRPGTTYYEQYF
V gene: TRBV27
clone size: -

CDR3 protein: CASSRRGGLPNEQFF
V gene: TRBV6-5
clone size: -

CDR3 protein: CASSYSGGASSYEQYF
V gene: TRBV6-5
clone size: -

CDR3 protein: CASSLTGHYEQYF
V gene: TRBV5-4
clone size: -

CDR3 protein: CASSYRDRGTYNEQFF
V gene: TRBV6-5
clone size: -

CDR3 protein: CASSFRWSPSQGNEQFF
V gene: TRBV27
clone size: -

CDR3 protein: CASGLSQETQYF
V gene: TRBV12-5
clone size: once

CDR3 protein: CAWSLQGEYETQYF
V gene: TRBV30
clone size: -

CDR3 protein: CASSGQGFSEKLFF
V gene: TRBV27
clone size: -

CDR3 protein: CASSFQGPYEQYF
V gene: TRBV12-3/TRBV12-4
clone size: few

CDR3 protein: CASSTGTGGTDTQYF
V gene: TRBV19
clone size: -

CDR3 protein: CASSPGQGTLYGYTF
V gene: TRBV4-3
clone size: once

CDR3 protein: CASSSPGLAGTDTQYF
V gene: TRBV28
clone size: -

CDR3 protein: CAWSITSGQDNSPLHF
V gene: TRBV30
clone size: few

CDR3 protein: CASSGGGSSYNEQFF
V gene: TRBV5-4
clone size: -

CDR3 protein: CAISESMGLYNEQFF
V gene: TRBV10-3
clone size: -